The 26 T cell receptor beta chains given below trace back to one sample, sequenced in a study of beta chain features in type 1 diabetes. The study, taken as a whole, reports: Moderate but significant shortening of TCRB CDR3s was recorded in all four CD4+ subsets from Type 1 diabetes patients.

Isolated RNA was reverse transcribed in full, so expressed TCRB transcripts were sequenced. Some clones are missing from TCRdb's copy, which holds only in-frame ones; the method was immunoSEQ multiplex PCR. The sample has about 340,000 clones, approximately 15% seen once. The antigens these receptors bind are not known. Sequencing was done on a sample of naive CD4+ T cells from blood. The receptors come from a woman aged 18-29 years with type 1 diabetes.

V gene TRBV7-3 combines with J gene TRBJ2-1; D may be TRBD1 (6 bases). This CDR3 is 12 amino acids long. Germline V gives CDR1 SGHTA, CDR2 FQGTGA. V was pared by 5 bases and J by 7 bases, with 9 bases between. This CDR3 is CASSPTGNEQFF. CDR3 sequence (DNA): TGTGCCAGCAGCCCCACAGGGAATGAGCAGTTCTTC. The complete variable domain, with remaining parts taken from reference TRBV7-3 and TRBJ2-1, reads GAGVSQTPSNKVTEKGKYVELRCDPISGHTALYWYRQSLGQGPEFLIYFQGTGAADDSGLPNDRFFAVRPEGSVSTLKIQRTERGDSAVYLCASSPTGNEQFFGPGTRLTVL.

This clone has more than one count but fewer than ten. The rearrangement uses TRBV29-1 and TRBJ2-5; D remains unclear. The J call is in doubt because the DNA end fits TRBJ2-7 better. The V gene's germline CDR1 is SQVTM and CDR2 ANQGSEA. The CDR3 totals 13 residues. Written as DNA, the CDR3 is TGCAGCGTTGTGTGGGCAGCTTCCTACGAGCAGTACTTC. Amino acids: CSVVWAASYEQYF.

A note on this clone: One end of the junction is discordant with germline, which a read error may explain. V usage is TRBV6-6 and J usage is TRBJ1-1, with D possibly being TRBD1 (6 bases). Germline V gene lookup returns CDR1 MNHNY and CDR2 SVGAGI (reference sequence). The CDR3 is made up of 13 amino acids. Here the CDR3 reads CASSYRRDTEAFF. As DNA, the CDR3 is TGTGCCAGCAGTTACCGCCGGGACACAGAAGCTTTCTTT.

In this sample, this clone turned up a few times. The chain uses TRBV18 and TRBJ2-2; the match to TRBD1 covers 11 bases. In germline, CDR1 is KGHSH, CDR2 LQKENI. The CDR3 is 16 residues long. The V and J ends lost 1 base and 6 bases, in that order; junction bases with no gene match: 4. The CDR3 DNA is TGTGCCAGCTCACCACTCGGGACAGGGGGATCCGGGGAGCTGTTTTTT. Protein product: CASSPLGTGGSGELFF.

In DNA, the CDR3 is TGTGCCAGCAGCTTTCGGTCGGCAGGGAACGTGGAGACCCAGTACTTC. It translates to CASSFRSAGNVETQYF. The J gene is TRBJ2-5, the V gene TRBV7-2; tentative D call: TRBD1 (5 bases). The length of the CDR3 is 16 residues. V was clipped by 3 bases and J by 5 bases, with 19 bases between them. In germline, CDR1 is SGHTA, CDR2 FQGNSA.

The chain's CDR3 is CASRGGLGQPQHF. DNA for the CDR3: TGTGCCAGTAGGGGGGGGTTAGGGCAGCCCCAGCATTTT. This chain uses TRBV19 with TRBJ1-5; D may be TRBD1 (5 bases). The CDR3 spans 13 residues. The germline V gene has CDR1 LNHDA and CDR2 SQIVND (reference sequence). The V end was cut by 6 bases, the J end by 7 bases, with 13 bases between.

The V and J genes are TRBV15 and TRBJ2-5; 11 bases are shared with TRBD2. Germline CDR1 is LNHNV and CDR2 is YYDKDF (reference sequence). The V gene end was trimmed by 3 bases and the J gene end by 0 bases; junction bases not matched to a gene: 6. The CDR3 has 17 residues. CDR3 sequence: CATSRGGTSGNQETQYF. The DNA for the CDR3 is TGTGCCACCAGCAGGGGAGGGACTAGCGGTAACCAAGAGACCCAGTACTTC.

A few counts support this clone. The chain uses TRBV5-1 and TRBJ2-1; 8 bases align to TRBD2. The V gene's germline CDR1 is SGHRS and CDR2 YFSETQ. The CDR3 has 16 amino acids. V was pared by 1 base and J by 5 bases, with 8 bases of the junction left unmatched. The CDR3 DNA reads TGCGCCAGCAGCTTGTTTGGCGGGGGGCCCCACAATGAGCAGTTCTTC. Its translation: CASSLFGGGPHNEQFF.

The chain couples TRBV29-1 to TRBJ2-7; D is perhaps TRBD1 (5 bases). The CDR3 has 13 residues. Germline assignment: CDR1 SQVTM and CDR2 ANQGSEA. V was pared by 4 bases and J by 0 bases, with 10 bases between. CDR3 coding DNA: TGCAGCGTTGGGGGCAGTAGCTCCTACGAGCAGTACTTC. It is translated as CSVGGSSSYEQYF.

This clone was seen only a few times. The V call is TRBV30, the J call TRBJ1-2; no reliable D call. The V and J ends lost 4 bases and 8 bases respectively, with 17 bases between them. This CDR3 has 13 amino acids. Germline loops: CDR1 GTSNPN, CDR2 SVGIG (reference sequence). CDR3 nucleotide sequence: TGTGCCTGGACCCCCGGCCATCTAGGCGGCTACACCTTC. This codes for CAWTPGHLGGYTF.

The rearrangement uses TRBV14 and TRBJ2-1; unclear D gene. Germline V CDR1 and CDR2: SGHDN, FVKESK. Deletions cut 0 bases from V and 8 bases from J, with 20 bases between. The CDR3 is 17 amino acids. The CDR3 spells CASSQDWAASEWDEQFF. CDR3 nucleotide sequence: TGTGCCAGCAGCCAAGATTGGGCTGCAAGTGAATGGGATGAGCAGTTCTTC.

V and J are TRBV6-5 and TRBJ2-7; D possibly corresponds to TRBD1 (6 bases). Deletions cut 6 bases from V and 3 bases from J, with 15 bases between. CDR3 size: 14 residues. Germline V CDR1 and CDR2: MNHEY, SVGAGI. This CDR3 is CASRRNRDVYEQYV. The CDR3 region has the DNA TGTGCCAGCAGACGTAACAGGGACGTCTACGAGCAGTACGTC.

J is TRBJ2-5 and V is TRBV7-6; 8 positions match TRBD1. After removal of 5 bases from V and 4 bases from J, the junction contained 12 bases not matched to a gene. From germline, CDR1 is SGHVS and CDR2 FNYEAQ. The CDR3 runs to 16 residues. CDR3 sequence (DNA): TGTGCCAGCAGCCCTATAGGAGGGACAGGAGGAGAGACCCAGTACTTC. Translated, it gives CASSPIGGTGGETQYF.

The gene calls are TRBV11-3 and TRBJ1-2; D gene ambiguous. The germline V and J ends were trimmed by 1 base and 4 bases, with 4 bases remaining between them. Germline V lookup: CDR1 SGHNT, CDR2 YENEEA. CDR3 size: 12 residues. CDR3 region: CASSLGSYGYTF. CDR3 nucleotides: TGTGCCAGCAGCTTAGGCAGCTATGGCTACACCTTC.

The V gene is TRBV7-3, the J gene TRBJ2-1; D may be TRBD1 (7 bases). In germline, CDR1 is SGHTA, CDR2 FQGTGA. V was trimmed by 2 bases and J by 9 bases, leaving 14 bases between them. The CDR3 covers 14 residues. This CDR3 reads CASSLAGGTGEQFF. The DNA of the CDR3 is TGTGCCAGCAGCTTAGCAGGGGGGACCGGTGAGCAGTTCTTC. The whole variable domain, remainder taken from reference TRBV7-3 and TRBJ2-1, is GAGVSQTPSNKVTEKGKYVELRCDPISGHTALYWYRQSLGQGPEFLIYFQGTGAADDSGLPNDRFFAVRPEGSVSTLKIQRTERGDSAVYLCASSLAGGTGEQFFGPGTRLTVL.

This clone was seen a few times. The CDR3 loop reads CASSLAGGVGDTQYF. The CDR3 DNA sequence: TGTGCCAGTAGTCTAGCGGGAGGTGTGGGAGATACGCAGTATTTT. V usage is TRBV19 and J usage is TRBJ2-3, with 11 positions matching TRBD2. The J segment lost 5 bases and the V segment lost 5 bases, leaving 6 bases of the junction unmatched. The CDR3 extends over 15 amino acids. Germline-derived CDR1 and CDR2 are LNHDA and SQIVND (reference sequence).

This clone was counted only a few times. In nucleotides, the CDR3 is TGCAGCGCCCGACAGGGTGGTGAAAAACTGTTTTTT. This codes for CSARQGGEKLFF. V and J are TRBV29-1 and TRBJ1-4, with 7 bases fitting TRBD1. Germline V gene sequence: CDR1 SQVTM, CDR2 ANQGSEA. The CDR3 length is 12 residues. Trimming cost V 7 bases and J 7 bases; bases outside gene matches: 6. Together with reference TRBV29-1 and TRBJ1-4, the CDR3 gives the full variable domain: SAVISQKPSRDICQRGTSLTIQCQVDSQVTMMFWYRQQPGQSLTLIATANQGSEATYESGFVIDKFPISRPNLTFSTLTVSNMSPEDSSIYLCSARQGGEKLFFGSGTQLSVL.

This chain connects TRBV4-3 to TRBJ2-3; TRBD1 is a possible D gene (6 bases). Germline V gene sequence: CDR1 LGHNA, CDR2 YSLEER. The CDR3 is 15 amino acids. Trimming cost V 4 bases and J 2 bases, with 13 bases left between them. Written as DNA, the CDR3 is TGCGCCAGCAGCCTACTGAGGGGGACCACAGATACGCAGTATTTT. It is translated as CASSLLRGTTDTQYF.

This rearrangement joins TRBV9 to TRBJ2-1; D is possibly TRBD2 (6 bases). Germline lookup yields CDR1 SGDLS and CDR2 YYNGEE. This CDR3 comprises 17 residues. V was shortened by 0 bases and J by 3 bases, with 16 bases between the two germline ends. CDR3 residues: CASSVASREKFYNEQFF. CDR3 coding DNA: TGTGCCAGCAGCGTAGCGAGTCGGGAGAAATTCTACAATGAGCAGTTCTTC. The full variable domain, completed using reference TRBV9 and TRBJ2-1, is DSGVTQTPKHLITATGQRVTLRCSPRSGDLSVYWYQQSLDQGLQFLIQYYNGEERAKGNILERFSAQQFPDLHSELNLSSLELGDSALYFCASSVASREKFYNEQFFGPGTRLTVL.

This clone turned up a few times. The rearrangement joins TRBV7-3 to TRBJ2-2; 9 positions agree with TRBD1. Germline loops: CDR1 SGHTA, CDR2 FQGTGA. V dropped 3 bases and J dropped 4; count of bases not matched to a gene: 3. The CDR3 contains 15 residues. CDR3 DNA sequence: TGTGCCAGCAGCTTGGGACAGGGCCTCACCGGGGAGCTGTTTTTT. It codes for CASSLGQGLTGELFF.

V and J are TRBV18 and TRBJ1-2, with TRBD1 as a possible D gene (6 bases). V was cut by 3 bases and J by 8 bases, with 19 bases left in between. The CDR3 consists of 15 residues. Germline-derived CDR1 and CDR2 are KGHSH and LQKENI. DNA of the CDR3: TGTGCCAGCTCACCGAACAGGGACCTGACGTACGGCTACACCTTC. This gives the protein CASSPNRDLTYGYTF. Full variable domain (outside the CDR3, taken from reference TRBV18 and TRBJ1-2): NAGVMQNPRHLVRRRGQEARLRCSPMKGHSHVYWYRQLPEEGLKFMVYLQKENIIDESGMPKERFSAEFPKEGPSILRIQQVVRGDSAAYFCASSPNRDLTYGYTFGSGTRLTVV.

This clone was seen more than once but under ten times. V usage is TRBV10-3 and J usage is TRBJ2-1, with 8 bases matching TRBD1. There are 15 residues in the CDR3. V trimming: 3 bases; J trimming: 6 bases; junction bases outside the gene matches: 7. From germline, CDR1 is ENHRY and CDR2 SYGVKD. The CDR3 DNA is TGTGCCATCAGTGACACTGGACAGGGCACCAATGAGCAGTTCTTC. It codes for CAISDTGQGTNEQFF.

V and J are TRBV7-3 and TRBJ1-1; D call uncertain. The CDR3 sequence is 13 residues long. The germline V and J ends were trimmed by 5 bases and 1 base, with 8 bases remaining between them. Germline-derived CDR1 and CDR2 are SGHTA and FQGTGA. The CDR3 loop reads CASSLVRNTEAFF. CDR3 sequence (DNA): TGTGCCAGCAGCCTTGTTAGGAACACTGAAGCTTTCTTT.

The chain links TRBV30 to TRBJ2-7, with D perhaps matching TRBD2 (6 bases). Germline values: CDR1 GTSNPN, CDR2 SVGIG (reference sequence). V dropped 4 bases and J dropped 6 bases, with 16 bases sitting between them. The CDR3 sequence is 13 residues long. The CDR3: CAWNQKHGGEQYF. DNA of the CDR3: TGTGCCTGGAATCAAAAACACGGGGGCGAGCAGTACTTC.

This clone was seen only a few times. The chain employs TRBV7-6 and TRBJ2-5; D not resolved. Germline V gene sequence: CDR1 SGHVS, CDR2 FNYEAQ. The germline V and J ends were trimmed by 5 bases and 5 bases, with 9 bases remaining between them. This CDR3 spans 12 amino acids. This CDR3 reads CASSPSRETQYF. The CDR3 DNA follows: TGTGCCAGCAGCCCATCTAGGGAGACCCAGTACTTC.

This clone was found a few times. The chain couples TRBV7-2 to TRBJ1-2, with D perhaps matching TRBD1 (6 bases). The CDR3 runs 15 residues. The germline V gene has CDR1 SGHTA and CDR2 FQGNSA. Trimming cost V 1 base and J 5 bases, with 14 bases left between them. This CDR3 reads CASSLGTASIYGYTF. Written as DNA, the CDR3 is TGTGCCAGCAGCTTAGGGACAGCCTCAATATATGGCTACACCTTC.